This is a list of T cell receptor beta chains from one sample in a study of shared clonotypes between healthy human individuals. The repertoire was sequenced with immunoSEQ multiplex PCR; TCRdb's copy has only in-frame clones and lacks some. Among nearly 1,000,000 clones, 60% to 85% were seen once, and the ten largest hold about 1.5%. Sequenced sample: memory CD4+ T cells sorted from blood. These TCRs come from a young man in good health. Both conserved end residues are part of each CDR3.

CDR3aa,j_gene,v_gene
CASSLRLTGISYEQYF,TRBJ2-7,TRBV5-6
CSVRQGAETQYF,TRBJ2-5,TRBV29-1
CASSLSGGSYEQYF,TRBJ2-7,TRBV5-1
CASSLETSTADTQYF,TRBJ2-3,TRBV5-1
CASSHEQKETQYF,TRBJ2-5,TRBV7-8
CASSSPGTSGGSYNEQFF,TRBJ2-1,TRBV11-2
CASSPSLEFEQYF,TRBJ2-7,TRBV4-1
CASSAGQITGELFF,TRBJ2-2,TRBV5-6
CASSLDAGGPSPYNEQFF,TRBJ2-1,TRBV5-1
CASRVAGELFF,TRBJ2-2,TRBV19
CASSPLGQGLIHSYEQYF,TRBJ2-7,TRBV28
CASSRGQGLYEQYF,TRBJ2-7,TRBV18
CASTGTGVNYGYTF,TRBJ1-2,TRBV5-4
CASRPRIPPYEQYF,TRBJ2-7,TRBV6-1
CASSLYRSFSYEQYF,TRBJ2-7,TRBV28
CASSQTGGDSYEQYF,TRBJ2-7,TRBV18
CASSGTGGNQPQHF,TRBJ1-5,TRBV19
CASSWDRAINQPQHF,TRBJ1-5,TRBV7-8
CASSPKNRVKAQYF,TRBJ2-7,TRBV28
CAWRFYNEQFF,TRBJ2-1,TRBV30
CASSPEGGPRDYGYTF,TRBJ1-2,TRBV5-6
CAISESRGQGNNQPQHF,TRBJ1-5,TRBV10-3
CASRLNRGHGYTF,TRBJ1-2,TRBV28
CASSEALLGTIRNTIYF,TRBJ1-3,TRBV6-1
CASSVRMADTQYF,TRBJ2-3,TRBV9
CASSPGDVQYF,TRBJ2-5,TRBV7-9
CAWSPSSEKLFF,TRBJ1-4,TRBV30
CASSLGTGAWTEAFF,TRBJ1-1,TRBV5-1
CASSQGPGESSGNTIYF,TRBJ1-3,TRBV4-1
CAWLQVVRNQPQHF,TRBJ1-5,TRBV30
CASSVKGGGGDEQYF,TRBJ2-7,TRBV9
CAWVSQQDSPLHF,TRBJ1-6,TRBV30
CASSASSYNEQFF,TRBJ2-1,TRBV6-5
CASSSRDRNEKLFF,TRBJ1-4,TRBV5-1
CASSSGTGGYEQYF,TRBJ2-7,TRBV7-7
CASSSRAGTSGSNEQFF,TRBJ2-1,TRBV5-1
CASSPLRVGTEAFF,TRBJ1-1,TRBV18
CASRGDSYSNQPQHF,TRBJ1-5,TRBV6-1
CASSLTGELFF,TRBJ2-2,TRBV25-1
CASSRTGVNYGYTF,TRBJ1-2,TRBV19
CASTRENNQPQHF,TRBJ1-5,TRBV2
CASSDVHNYGYTF,TRBJ1-2,TRBV25-1
CASSLDSTDTQYF,TRBJ2-3,TRBV5-6
CQRPTFWANVLTF,TRBJ2-6,TRBV7-3
CASSWLGSGLTDTQYF,TRBJ2-3,TRBV7-9
CASSGGLAGTGELFF,TRBJ2-2,TRBV5-1
CASSEWASGPEDTQYF,TRBJ2-3,TRBV2
CASSLWKGSVDTEAFF,TRBJ1-1,TRBV7-9
CASSDGISGGAQEQYF,TRBJ2-7,TRBV2
CASSVGGRSYNEQFF,TRBJ2-1,TRBV2
CASSKLTGGRCYEQYF,TRBJ2-7,TRBV21-1
CASSLKGVDTQYF,TRBJ2-3,TRBV5-6
CASSPPGGGLAGAGELFF,TRBJ2-2,TRBV14
CASSWREKETQYF,TRBJ2-5,TRBV9